This T cell receptor (beta chain) was observed in a study of cytomegalovirus exposure and HLA in healthy donors. Study-level points and caveats: It was taken for granted in presence/absence analyses that sequencing depth across donors was roughly uniform. Reportedly, a later analysis found an Asian-associated ancestry cluster had fewer N-insertions than the approximately 670-donor mean. V segments that were indistinguishable, TRBV6-2 and TRBV6-3 among them, were omitted from analysis.

Use of 60 Vbeta and 13 Jbeta primers characterized the PCR. TCRdb's copy holds only in-frame clones and misses some; the assay was immunoSEQ multiplex PCR. The sample lists some 120,000 clones, 74% occurring once. Healthy donors of bone marrow made up the group. This clone occurred once. Its antigen is currently unknown. CDR1 MGHRA and CDR2 YSYEKL come from the germline V gene. V dropped 1 base and J dropped 4 bases, with 11 bases sitting between them. The length of the CDR3 is 16 residues. The receptor comes from a human donor in good health. The chain joins TRBV4-1 to TRBJ2-6; tentatively, D is TRBD1 (7 bases). Sequenced sample: PBMCs. The CDR3 DNA reads as TGCGCCAGCAGCCAAGGTCAGGGGGGAGGGGCCAACGTCCTGACTTTC. This encodes CASSQGQGGGANVLTF.